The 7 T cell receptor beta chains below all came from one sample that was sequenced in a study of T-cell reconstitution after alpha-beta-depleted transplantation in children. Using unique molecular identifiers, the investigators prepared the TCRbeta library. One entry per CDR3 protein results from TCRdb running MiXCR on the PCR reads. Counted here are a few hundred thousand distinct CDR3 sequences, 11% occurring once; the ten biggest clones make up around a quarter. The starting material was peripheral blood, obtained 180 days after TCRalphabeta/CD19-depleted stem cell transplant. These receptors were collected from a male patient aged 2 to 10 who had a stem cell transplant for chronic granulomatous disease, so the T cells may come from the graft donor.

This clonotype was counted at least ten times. The CDR3 DNA reads as TGTGCCAGCCGAGACGGACGACTAATTACCCAGTACTTC. This sequence encodes CASRDGRLITQYF. The chain is built from TRBV12-3 or TRBV12-4 and TRBJ2-5, with D perhaps TRBD2 (5 bases). Trimming shortened V by 8 bases and J by 8 bases, and 18 bases separated the two germline ends. CDR3 length: 13 amino acids.

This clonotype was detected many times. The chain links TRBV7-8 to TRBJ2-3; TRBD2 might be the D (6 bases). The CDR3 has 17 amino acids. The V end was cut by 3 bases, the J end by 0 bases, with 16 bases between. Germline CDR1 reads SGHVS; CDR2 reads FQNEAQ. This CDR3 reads CASSLGGAGVSTDTQYF. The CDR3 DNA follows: TGTGCCAGCAGCTTGGGCGGGGCTGGGGTTAGCACAGATACGCAGTATTTT.

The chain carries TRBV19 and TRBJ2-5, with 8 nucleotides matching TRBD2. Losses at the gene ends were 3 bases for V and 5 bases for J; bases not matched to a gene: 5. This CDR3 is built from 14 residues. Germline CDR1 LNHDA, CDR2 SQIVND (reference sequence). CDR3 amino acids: CASSIRAGVETQYF. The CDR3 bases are TGTGCCAGTAGTATTAGAGCGGGAGTGGAGACCCAGTACTTC.

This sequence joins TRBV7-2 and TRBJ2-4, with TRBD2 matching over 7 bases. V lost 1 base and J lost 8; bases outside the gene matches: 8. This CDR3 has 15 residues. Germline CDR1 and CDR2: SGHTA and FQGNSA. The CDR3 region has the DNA TGTGCCAGCAGCTTAGAAGGGACTATAGCATACATTCAGTACTTC. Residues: CASSLEGTIAYIQYF.

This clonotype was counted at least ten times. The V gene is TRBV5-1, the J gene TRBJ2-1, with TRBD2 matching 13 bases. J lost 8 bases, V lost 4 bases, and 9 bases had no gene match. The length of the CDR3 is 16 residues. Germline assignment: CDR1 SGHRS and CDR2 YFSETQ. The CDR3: CASSTRTSGSVDEQFF. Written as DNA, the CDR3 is TGCGCCAGCAGCACCCGGACTAGCGGGAGTGTCGATGAGCAGTTCTTC.

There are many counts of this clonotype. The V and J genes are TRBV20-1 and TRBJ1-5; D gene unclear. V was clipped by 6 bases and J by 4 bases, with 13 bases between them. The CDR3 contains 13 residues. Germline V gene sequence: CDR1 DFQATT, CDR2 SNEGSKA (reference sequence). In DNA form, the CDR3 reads TGCAGTGCCGGTGGCGATCCTAATCAGCCCCAGCATTTT. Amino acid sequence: CSAGGDPNQPQHF.

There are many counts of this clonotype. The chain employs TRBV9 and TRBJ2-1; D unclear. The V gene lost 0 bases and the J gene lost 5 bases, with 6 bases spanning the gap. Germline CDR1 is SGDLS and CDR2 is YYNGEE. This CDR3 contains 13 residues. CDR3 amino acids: CASSVGSDNEQFF. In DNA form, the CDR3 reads TGTGCCAGCAGCGTAGGATCCGACAATGAGCAGTTCTTC.